The 5 T cell receptor beta chains given below trace back to one sample, sequenced in a study of blood T cell repertoires in COVID-19. This table comes from immunoSEQ multiplex PCR, and its TCRdb copy is limited to in-frame clones, with some not included. The table lists fewer than 35,000 clones, approximately 86% of them singletons. Sequencing input: peripheral blood. The receptors come from a man older than 75 with active or convalescent COVID-19.

This chain's CDR3 is CASMRMNTEAFF. CDR3 DNA sequence: TGTGCCAGTATGAGGATGAACACTGAAGCTTTCTTT. This rearrangement joins TRBV28 to TRBJ1-1; D unresolved. This CDR3 contains 12 residues. The V end was cut by 9 bases, the J end by 0 bases, with 8 bases between. Germline CDR1 and CDR2: MDHEN and SYDVKM. The entire variable domain, with the rest obtained from reference TRBV28 and TRBJ1-1, is as follows: DVKVTQSSRYLVKRTGEKVFLECVQDMDHENMFWYRQDPGLGLRLIYFSYDVKMKEKGDIPEGYSVSREKKERFSLILESASTNQTSMYLCASMRMNTEAFFGQGTRLTVV.

V gene TRBV7-9 combines with J gene TRBJ2-7; the match to TRBD1 covers 9 bases. Losses at the gene ends were 2 bases for V and 6 bases for J; bases not matched to a gene: 5. This CDR3 is 14 amino acids long. Germline CDR1 and CDR2: SEHNR and FQNEAQ (reference sequence). This CDR3 reads CASSLRTGVGEQYF. CDR3 nucleotides: TGTGCCAGCAGCTTACGGACAGGGGTCGGCGAGCAGTACTTC.

This clone was counted a few times. The chain combines TRBV28 with TRBJ2-1; unclear D gene. CDR1 MDHEN and CDR2 SYDVKM come from the germline V gene. CDR3 length equals 16 residues. V was pared by 3 bases and J by 0 bases, with 12 bases between. CDR3 residues: CASSFEAIYSYNEQFF. CDR3 DNA: TGTGCCAGCAGTTTCGAGGCGATCTACTCCTACAATGAGCAGTTCTTC. The full variable domain, in which reference TRBV28 and TRBJ2-1 provide the parts outside the CDR3, is DVKVTQSSRYLVKRTGEKVFLECVQDMDHENMFWYRQDPGLGLRLIYFSYDVKMKEKGDIPEGYSVSREKKERFSLILESASTNQTSMYLCASSFEAIYSYNEQFFGPGTRLTVL.

This sequence joins TRBV2 and TRBJ2-5; 9 positions match TRBD2. V was pared by 8 bases and J by 5 bases, with 9 bases of the junction left unmatched. The germline V gene encodes CDR1 SNHLY and CDR2 FYNNEI. This CDR3 is 14 amino acids long. Here the CDR3 reads CASGASGVIETQYF. CDR3 coding DNA: TGTGCCAGCGGAGCTAGCGGGGTAATTGAGACCCAGTACTTC.

As DNA, the CDR3 is TGTGCCAGCAGCAAGGGACTAGCGGGCACAGATACGCAGTATTTT. Its translation is CASSKGLAGTDTQYF. The genes are TRBV5-8 and TRBJ2-3, with 11 positions matching TRBD2. The CDR3 contains 15 residues. CDR1 SGHTS and CDR2 YDEGEE come from the germline V gene. V was pared by 4 bases and J by 1 base, with 2 bases of the junction left unmatched.